This is a list of T cell receptor beta chains from one sample in a study of T cell repertoires in cytomegalovirus infection. One entry per CDR3 protein, called by TCRdb with MiXCR from the reads. Altogether roughly 570,000 distinct CDR3 sequences are present, 35% to 50% being singletons, with the ten largest covering more than 40%. Which antigens these TCRs recognize remains unknown. The sample consisted of cultured PBMCs, taken from culture after CMV antigen stimulation. The receptors derive from a human donor in good health (CMV status not recorded). Some clones in this sample may be carry-over from other donors' samples. The conserved cysteine and the conserved F or W are not part of the CDR3 here.

TRBV5-6	TRBJ2-1	ASSSGGAPYNEQF
TRBV7-8	TRBJ1-1	ASSFGQGEGAF
TRBV7-2	TRBJ2-1	ASSSSGLAEKQF
TRBV30	TRBJ2-1	AWSSALNEQF
TRBV11-2	TRBJ2-5	ASSATGFQTQY
TRBV12-3/TRBV12-4	TRBJ2-7	ASRRGGTGTYVQY
TRBV7-9	TRBJ2-1	ASSIPGTYYNEQF
TRBV12-3/TRBV12-4	TRBJ1-2	ASTTQGAQGYT
TRBV28	TRBJ2-3	ASGGPGTGVTDTQY
TRBV4-3	TRBJ2-3	ASNRGRAPTDTQY
TRBV5-4	TRBJ2-1	ASSLRQSHYNEQF
TRBV7-2	TRBJ1-2	ASSAGWRRPYGYT
TRBV18	TRBJ2-3	ASSPYSAGRDTQY
TRBV7-2	TRBJ2-7	ASSLDTSGRNEQY
TRBV7-2	TRBJ1-5	ASSLYRGENQPQH
TRBV11-2	TRBJ2-7	ASSILKGLLLHEQY
TRBV7-2	TRBJ2-7	ASSLRGGRGDWGSYEQY
TRBV7-2	TRBJ2-1	ASSPRPSDPSYNEQF
TRBV12-3/TRBV12-4	TRBJ2-3	ASNPASGGTDTQY
TRBV9	TRBJ1-5	ASSVSLLGWLKRTGLYSNQPQH
TRBV7-2	TRBJ2-3	ASSPGWDTQY
TRBV20-1	TRBJ1-2	SARDRDTRYGYT
TRBV15	TRBJ2-7	ATSSTGRDEQY
TRBV20-1	TRBJ2-7	SATRGEYEQY
TRBV7-2	TRBJ1-2	ASSLQTGRDGYT
TRBV2	TRBJ1-1	ASSVRGDTEAF
TRBV7-6	TRBJ1-5	ASSLYGLGQPQH
TRBV20-1	TRBJ2-5	SARDTASQETQY
TRBV7-2	TRBJ2-3	ASSSTNTQY
TRBV10-3	TRBJ2-5	AISESGGRETQY
TRBV20-1	TRBJ2-7	SARDRIAGPYEQY
TRBV6-6	TRBJ2-3	ASSYRHTDTQY
TRBV7-2	TRBJ2-1	ASRRGIGSYNEQF
TRBV13	TRBJ1-6	ASSLAGRAGSPLH
TRBV12-3/TRBV12-4	TRBJ2-7	ASRMGEWEQY
TRBV19	TRBJ1-1	ASSIDLLNTEAF
TRBV11-2	TRBJ2-7	ASAPGGLAVHEQY
TRBV7-2	TRBJ2-3	ASSFQGTSGGSLDTQY
TRBV28	TRBJ1-5	ASRPRQGGNQPQH
TRBV23-1	TRBJ1-5	ARPYRDYNSNQPQH
TRBV19	TRBJ1-5	ASSIGQEWQPQH
TRBV19	TRBJ1-5	ASRRQDSNQPQH